One sample yielded the 4 T cell receptor beta chains listed below, sequenced in a study of metastatic and nonmetastatic thyroid tumors. Thyroid surgery took place with no prior treatment in any patient. TCRdb re-called the PCR reads via MiXCR. The data show around 34,000 clones, roughly a fifth seen once. Sample: blood. All receptors derive from a female donor with papillary thyroid cancer or a benign thyroid nodule (not recorded which). Some clones in this sample may be carry-over from other donors' samples.

The chain has TRBV4-1 and TRBJ1-6; TRBD1 matches at 9 bases. CDR1 is MGHRA and CDR2 is YSYEKL in the germline V gene. This CDR3 region has 17 residues. V was clipped by 3 bases and J by 10 bases; unmatched bases: 13. The CDR3 sequence is CASSHLTQDRGGSPLHF. The CDR3 DNA reads as TGCGCCAGCAGCCATCTGACGCAGGACAGGGGAGGATCACCCCTCCACTTT.

This clone was seen ten or more times. The rearrangement uses TRBV19 and TRBJ1-2; tentatively, D is TRBD1 (5 bases). The germline V gene has CDR1 LNHDA and CDR2 SQIVND (reference sequence). V lost 1 base, J lost 2 bases, and 8 bases lay in between. The length of the CDR3 is 14 residues. The CDR3 bases are TGTGCCAGTAGTATAGCCGGGACCAACTATGGCTACACCTTC. The encoded protein is CASSIAGTNYGYTF.

Sample share makes this clone medium-sized (0.01 to 0.1%). The chain links TRBV4-1 to TRBJ2-7; D is perhaps TRBD1 or TRBD2 (5 bases each). V lost 4 bases to trimming and J lost 3 bases, with 16 bases between them. The CDR3 runs 15 residues. Per germline, CDR1 MGHRA and CDR2 YSYEKL. CDR3 bases: TGCGCCAGCAGCCGAGAGGGCACAGGTCACTACGAGCAGTACTTC. The encoded protein is CASSREGTGHYEQYF.

This chain connects TRBV30 to TRBJ1-6; 12 nucleotides match TRBD1. Germline lookup yields CDR1 GTSNPN and CDR2 SVGIG (reference sequence). The trim removed 3 bases at V and 5 bases at J, leaving 5 bases unmatched. There are 16 residues in the CDR3. The CDR3 DNA is TGTGCCTGGAGGGGACAGGGGGCTTTTAATAATTCACCCCTCCACTTT. Translating it yields CAWRGQGAFNNSPLHF.